Following are 7 T cell receptor beta chains from one sample sequenced in a study of cytomegalovirus exposure and HLA in healthy donors. The PCR made use of 60 Vbeta and 13 Jbeta primers. Clones were read by immunoSEQ multiplex PCR, and TCRdb kept only the in-frame ones, dropping some. The table shows about 150,000 clones, with 84% occurring only once. The sample taken for sequencing was PBMCs. These receptors all come from a man between 50 and 59 years old in good health and CMV-seropositive.

As DNA, the CDR3 is TGCGCCAGCAGCTCGGAGTCTAGGTTGGCGGAGACCCAGTACTTC. Residues: CASSSESRLAETQYF. The chain links TRBV5-1 to TRBJ2-5, with D unclear. Germline CDR1 SGHRS, CDR2 YFSETQ. V lost 3 bases and J 5 bases, leaving 17 bases between the germline ends. The CDR3 length is 15 residues.

The CDR3 sequence is CASRDFGTATEKLFF. The DNA of the CDR3 is TGTGCCAGCAGGGATTTCGGGACAGCGACTGAAAAACTGTTTTTT. The gene calls are TRBV2 and TRBJ1-4; 7 positions match TRBD1. The germline V gene encodes CDR1 SNHLY and CDR2 FYNNEI. After removal of 6 bases from V and 7 bases from J, the junction contained 11 bases not matched to a gene. The CDR3 has 15 residues.

The rearrangement joins TRBV11-2 to TRBJ1-2; D not certain. V lost 4 bases and J 0 bases, leaving 6 bases between the germline ends. This CDR3 has 13 amino acids. Germline V CDR1 and CDR2: SGHAT, FQNNGV. CDR3 region: CASSSSANYGYTF. The CDR3, as DNA: TGTGCCAGCAGCTCTTCAGCTAACTATGGCTACACCTTC. The whole variable domain, filled in from reference TRBV11-2 and TRBJ1-2, reads EAGVAQSPRYKIIEKRQSVAFWCNPISGHATLYWYQQILGQGPKLLIQFQNNGVVDDSQLPKDRFSAERLKGVDSTLKIQPAKLEDSAVYLCASSSSANYGYTFGSGTRLTVV.

The rearrangement uses TRBV4-2 and TRBJ1-2; maybe TRBD1 (5 bases). The germline V gene encodes CDR1 LGHNA and CDR2 YNFKEQ. CDR3 length: 16 residues. Trimming removed 2 bases from V and 2 bases from J, with 15 bases in between. In DNA, the CDR3 is TGTGCCAGCAGCCAAAGGGGTAACGAAGAGAACTATGGCTACACCTTC. It specifies CASSQRGNEENYGYTF.

V is TRBV5-1 and J is TRBJ1-5; D possibly corresponds to TRBD1 (5 bases). CDR3 length: 16 amino acids. The V and J ends lost 0 bases and 0 bases respectively, with 10 bases between them. Looked up from germline, CDR1 is SGHRS and CDR2 is YFSETQ. CDR3 in DNA: TGCGCCAGCAGCTTGGGGATAGGGGCTAGCAATCAGCCCCAGCATTTT. Protein sequence: CASSLGIGASNQPQHF.

The V call is TRBV7-7, the J call TRBJ2-7; 8 bases are a match to TRBD2. The CDR3 has 13 amino acids. V trimming: 5 bases; J trimming: 10 bases; junction bases outside the gene matches: 10. CDR1 and CDR2 from the germline V gene are SSHAT and FNYEAQ (reference sequence). The CDR3 loop is CASSPYGGAAQYF. Here the CDR3 DNA reads TGTGCCAGCAGCCCCTACGGGGGGGCGGCCCAGTACTTC. The whole variable domain, remainder taken from reference TRBV7-7 and TRBJ2-7, is GAGVSQSPRYKVTKRGQDVTLRCDPISSHATLYWYQQALGQGPEFLTYFNYEAQPDKSGLPSDRFSAERPEGSISTLTIQRTEQRDSAMYRCASSPYGGAAQYFGPGTRLTVT.

This rearrangement joins TRBV4-2 to TRBJ1-4; D is ambiguous. Trimming cost V 2 bases and J 4 bases, with 14 bases left between them. Germline CDR1 reads LGHNA; CDR2 reads YNFKEQ. The CDR3 loop spans 16 amino acids. CDR3 bases: TGTGCCAGCAGCCAATCGCGCGTGGTTGATAATGAAAAACTGTTTTTT. This gives the protein CASSQSRVVDNEKLFF.